The clone carrying this T cell receptor (beta chain) was seen only a few times. Construction of TCR beta libraries relied on iRepertoire HTBI primers and on Arm-PCR targeting CDR3 regions. TCRdb recomputed calls from the multiplex PCR reads with MiXCR, one row per CDR3 protein. The data contain 400,000 to 500,000 distinct CDR3 sequences, about 16% of them seen just once; the ten biggest clones take up about a quarter. CDR1 and CDR2 from the germline V gene are SGHTA and FQGNSA. V trimming: 2 bases; J trimming: 5 bases; junction bases outside the gene matches: 8. This CDR3 has 18 amino acids. This sample was taken from a study of regulatory T cells in long-lasting Graves disease. Time point specified: newly diagnosed GD, antithyroid drugs for less than 3 months. RNA extracted from PBMCs served as the sequencing template. In addition, the sample was reused for a study of T cells in Graves' hyperthyroidism and ophthalmopathy. That investigation notes: Clinical symptoms, serum thyroxine and TRAb, thyroid ultrasound and orbital computed tomography together formed the diagnostic basis.

The receptor comes from a woman in her late teens or twenties with Graves disease. Sample: peripheral blood mononuclear cells (PBMCs), taken at new diagnosis, from a patient treated with antithyroid drugs. The chain is built from TRBV7-2 and TRBJ2-2, with 13 nucleotides matching TRBD2. The CDR3 spells CASSLLPLAGGGTGELFF. The CDR3 DNA follows: TGTGCCAGCAGCTTACTCCCACTAGCGGGAGGGGGTACCGGGGAGCTGTTTTTT.